The 30 T cell receptor beta chains listed next were all sequenced from one sample in a study of blood T cell repertoires in COVID-19. The method was immunoSEQ multiplex PCR; TCRdb's version includes in-frame clones alone and lacks a portion of them. The sample lists 200,000 to 250,000 clones, approximately 90% occurring once. The specimen sequenced was peripheral blood. The receptors originated from a man younger than 40 with COVID-19, enrolled during active disease.

The rearrangement joins TRBV28 to TRBJ1-2; TRBD1 matches at 7 bases. Germline V gene sequence: CDR1 MDHEN, CDR2 SYDVKM. Trimming at V came to 1 base and at J to 6 bases, leaving 8 bases not matched to a gene. There are 15 residues in the CDR3. The CDR3 DNA reads as TGTGCCAGCAGTTTATCGGGACAGTCTAGGGATGGCTACACCTTC. This codes for CASSLSGQSRDGYTF.

The chain has TRBV7-2 and TRBJ1-4; TRBD1 is a possible D gene (5 bases). CDR1 SGHTA and CDR2 FQGNSA come from the germline V gene. The length of the CDR3 is 16 residues. Between the trimmed V and J ends, which lost 1 base and 3 bases, there was a span of 12 bases. The CDR3 region is CASSLGLGRSNEKLFF. CDR3 coding DNA: TGTGCCAGCAGCTTAGGTTTGGGGCGATCTAATGAAAAACTGTTTTTT.

The rearrangement joins TRBV19 to TRBJ1-2; 8 nucleotides match TRBD1. CDR1 is LNHDA and CDR2 is SQIVND in the germline V gene (reference sequence). The CDR3 is 16 amino acids. After removal of 3 bases from V and 6 bases from J, the junction contained 12 bases not matched to a gene. The CDR3 DNA reads TGTGCCAGTAGTATCGCAGGGGGCGGAATGGCTGATGGCTACACCTTC. It specifies CASSIAGGGMADGYTF.

The chain recombines TRBV7-8 with TRBJ2-7; D is unclear. The germline gives CDR1 SGHVS, CDR2 FQNEAQ. This CDR3 is built from 15 residues. V lost 5 bases to trimming and J lost 0 bases, with 14 bases between them. DNA of the CDR3: TGTGCCAGCAGCACTTTTTCACCTAGCTCCTACGAGCAGTACTTC. This codes for CASSTFSPSSYEQYF.

The chain carries TRBV28 and TRBJ1-5; a weak D match, TRBD1 (6 bases). Trimming shortened V by 0 bases and J by 8 bases, and 17 bases separated the two germline ends. Germline-derived CDR1 and CDR2 are MDHEN and SYDVKM. This CDR3 has 16 residues. For the CDR3, the DNA is TGTGCCAGCAGTTTATGGGGCAGGGGTTACTTAAAGCCCCAGCATTTT. Its protein product is CASSLWGRGYLKPQHF. The full variable domain, rest sourced from reference TRBV28 and TRBJ1-5, is DVKVTQSSRYLVKRTGEKVFLECVQDMDHENMFWYRQDPGLGLRLIYFSYDVKMKEKGDIPEGYSVSREKKERFSLILESASTNQTSMYLCASSLWGRGYLKPQHFGDGTRLSIL.

The chain carries TRBV18 and TRBJ2-7, with 9 bases fitting TRBD1. CDR1 is KGHSH and CDR2 is LQKENI in the germline V gene. The V and J ends lost 6 bases and 3 bases, in that order; junction bases with no gene match: 9. The CDR3 sequence is 15 residues long. CDR3 sequence: CASSTGGSPIYEQYF. The CDR3 DNA is TGTGCCAGCTCCACAGGGGGCTCTCCTATCTACGAGCAGTACTTC.

The chain employs TRBV5-6 and TRBJ1-5; D is ambiguous. There are 14 residues in the CDR3. In germline, CDR1 is SGHDT, CDR2 YYEEEE. Trimming took off 1 base at V and 7 bases at J, with 12 bases between the two ends. CDR3 residues: CASSLYEGRQPQHF. The CDR3 bases are TGTGCCAGCAGCTTGTACGAGGGAAGACAGCCCCAGCATTTT.

The chain joins TRBV7-2 to TRBJ1-2, with 9 nucleotides matching TRBD1. The CDR3 length is 15 residues. V dropped 5 bases and J dropped 6; count of bases not matched to a gene: 10. Germline V lookup: CDR1 SGHTA, CDR2 FQGNSA. In DNA form, the CDR3 reads TGTGCCAGCAGCCCGGACAGGGGCTGGTATAATGGCTACACCTTC. Protein: CASSPDRGWYNGYTF.

The V call is TRBV24-1, the J call TRBJ1-2; D gene ambiguous. Germline CDR1 and CDR2: KGHDR and SFDVKD. This CDR3 contains 14 residues. V was cut by 5 bases and J by 1 base, with 10 bases left in between. CDR3 coding DNA: TGTGCCACCAGTGCGACGGACTATAACTATGGCTACACCTTC. It encodes CATSATDYNYGYTF.

V gene TRBV18 combines with J gene TRBJ1-1; tentatively, D is TRBD1 (6 bases). There are 14 residues in the CDR3. Trimming shortened V by 3 bases and J by 5 bases, and 13 bases separated the two germline ends. CDR1 and CDR2 (germline): KGHSH, LQKENI. CDR3 DNA: TGTGCCAGCTCACCCGACAGGAGAGGGACTGAAGCTTTCTTT. It is translated as CASSPDRRGTEAFF.

V usage is TRBV5-1 and J usage is TRBJ1-5; 9 nucleotides agree with TRBD1. The junction had 2 bases not matched to a gene; V was cut back by 0 bases and J by 4 bases. The CDR3 loop spans 15 amino acids. The germline V gene has CDR1 SGHRS and CDR2 YFSETQ. CDR3 residues: CASSLGDRENQPQHF. The DNA of the CDR3 is TGCGCCAGCAGCTTGGGGGACAGGGAAAATCAGCCCCAGCATTTT.

The chain joins TRBV3-1 (or the pseudogene TRBV3-2) to TRBJ2-3; maybe TRBD2 (6 bases). The germline V and J ends were trimmed by 1 base and 2 bases, with 19 bases remaining between them. Germline CDR1 LGHDT, CDR2 YNNKEL (reference sequence). The CDR3 is 18 residues long. For the CDR3, the DNA is TGTGCCAGCAGCCAAGCGGGGAGCCTAGCGACGACCACAGATACGCAGTATTTT. Its translation: CASSQAGSLATTTDTQYF.

The rearrangement joins TRBV12-5 to TRBJ1-2, with D possibly matching TRBD1 (6 bases). Trimming took 0 bases from V and 4 from J, leaving 12 bases between them. Germline CDR1 LGHNT, CDR2 FRNRAP. The CDR3 totals 15 residues. CDR3 in amino acids: CASGLVSGTLYGYTF. The CDR3 DNA reads as TGTGCTAGTGGTTTGGTGTCCGGGACACTCTATGGCTACACCTTC.

The chain carries TRBV2 and TRBJ2-3; the match to TRBD2 covers 8 bases. Germline CDR1 and CDR2: SNHLY and FYNNEI. V lost 6 bases, J lost 3 bases, and 5 bases stayed unmatched. This CDR3 contains 14 residues. The CDR3 is CASSRAGVTDTQYF. Here the CDR3 DNA reads TGTGCCAGCAGCCGAGCGGGGGTTACAGATACGCAGTATTTT.

This clone appeared a single time. The chain couples TRBV10-3 to TRBJ1-1; D possibly corresponds to TRBD1 (5 bases). This CDR3 contains 15 residues. Germline V CDR1 and CDR2: ENHRY, SYGVKD. V was pared by 3 bases and J by 10 bases, with 21 bases between. The CDR3 protein is CAISDREGQLHTAFF. The CDR3 DNA follows: TGTGCCATCAGTGACAGGGAAGGCCAACTCCACACAGCTTTCTTT.

The genes are TRBV12-3 or TRBV12-4 and TRBJ1-1; possible D gene TRBD1, 5 bases. CDR3 length equals 13 residues. Trimming took 3 bases from V and 5 from J, leaving 10 bases between them. The CDR3 spells CASSFRAGTEAFF. CDR3 nucleotides: TGTGCCAGCAGTTTCAGGGCGGGAACTGAAGCTTTCTTT.

The chain uses TRBV4-2 and TRBJ2-5; TRBD2 matches at 7 bases. The CDR3 is 17 residues long. Germline V gene data show CDR1 as LGHNA and CDR2 as YNFKEQ. With V trimmed by 4 bases and J by 4 bases, 15 bases remained unmatched. The CDR3 spells CASSRRTPGLNGETQYF. In DNA form, the CDR3 reads TGTGCCAGCAGCCGGAGGACCCCGGGACTAAACGGAGAGACCCAGTACTTC.

This chain connects TRBV6-5 to TRBJ1-4; no definite D call. The CDR3 is 16 residues long. V lost 2 bases to trimming and J lost 1 base, with 11 bases between them. Germline V gene data show CDR1 as MNHEY and CDR2 as SVGAGI. Here the CDR3 DNA reads TGTGCCAGCAGTTACAAAAACAGCGGAACTAATGAAAAACTGTTTTTT. Translated, it gives CASSYKNSGTNEKLFF.

The V call is TRBV5-5, the J call TRBJ2-7; no clear D gene. CDR1 and CDR2 from the germline V gene are SGHKS and YYEKEE (reference sequence). This CDR3 contains 15 residues. Trimming pared 0 bases from V and 2 bases from J, leaving 12 bases between. Here the CDR3 reads CASSLGAPRAYEQYF. DNA for the CDR3: TGTGCCAGCAGCTTGGGAGCGCCCCGGGCCTACGAGCAGTACTTC.

The chain links TRBV5-4 to TRBJ2-6; no clear D gene. Between the trimmed V and J ends, which lost 0 bases and 1 base, there was a span of 5 bases. The CDR3 runs 15 residues. Germline CDR1 reads SGHNT; CDR2 reads YYREEE (reference sequence). The CDR3 is CASSLALSGANVLTF. The CDR3 nucleotides are TGTGCCAGCAGCTTGGCGCTATCTGGGGCCAACGTCCTGACTTTC.

The chain has TRBV4-1 and TRBJ2-3, with D maybe TRBD1 (5 bases). V was cut by 2 bases and J by 6 bases, with 15 bases left in between. Germline V gene sequence: CDR1 MGHRA, CDR2 YSYEKL. The CDR3 runs to 15 residues. The CDR3 loop reads CASSQLDSSRDTQYF. The CDR3 DNA reads TGCGCCAGCAGCCAACTCGACAGTTCGCGCGATACGCAGTATTTT.

The rearrangement uses TRBV2 and TRBJ2-7; D might be TRBD2 (5 bases). This CDR3 is 14 amino acids long. V lost 1 base to trimming and J lost 1 base, with 8 bases between them. Germline V gene data show CDR1 as SNHLY and CDR2 as FYNNEI. This CDR3 is CASSEGTESYEQYF. The CDR3 DNA follows: TGTGCCAGCAGTGAAGGGACTGAATCCTACGAGCAGTACTTC.

The V and J genes are TRBV2 and TRBJ2-1; 15 bases map to TRBD2. V was pared by 5 bases and J by 9 bases, with 20 bases of the junction left unmatched. This CDR3 is 20 amino acids long. CDR1 and CDR2 from the germline V gene are SNHLY and FYNNEI. The DNA for the CDR3 is TGTGCCAGCAGTCCCCCCCCAAGGGGACTAGCGGGGGGCGTCTGGCGTGAGCAGTTCTTC. It specifies CASSPPPRGLAGGVWREQFF.

The chain employs TRBV25-1 and TRBJ2-3, with D maybe TRBD2 (5 bases). Germline V gene data show CDR1 as MGHDK and CDR2 as SYGVNS. Trimming shortened V by 5 bases and J by 6 bases, and 15 bases separated the two germline ends. The CDR3 is 14 amino acids. The CDR3 sequence: CASSPDPTGDTQYF. The DNA of the CDR3 is TGTGCCAGCAGTCCCGACCCGACGGGGGATACGCAGTATTTT. The variable domain in full, with the rest retrieved from reference TRBV25-1 and TRBJ2-3, is EADIYQTPRYLVIGTGKKITLECSQTMGHDKMYWYQQDPGMELHLIHYSYGVNSTEKGDLSSESTVSRIRTEHFPLTLESARPSHTSQYLCASSPDPTGDTQYFGPGTRLTVL.

V is TRBV6-2 or TRBV6-3 and J is TRBJ2-7; tentatively, D is TRBD1 (6 bases). There are 14 residues in the CDR3. CDR1 is MNHEY and CDR2 is SVGEGT in the germline V gene. Trimming took 2 bases from V and 1 from J, leaving 9 bases between them. CDR3 coding DNA: TGTGCCAGCAGTTACCGGACAGTTTCCTACGAGCAGTACTTC. It specifies CASSYRTVSYEQYF.

In this sample, this clone turned up once. This chain connects TRBV5-1 to TRBJ1-2; 9 bases match TRBD1. With 4 bases clipped from V and 5 bases from J, the junction kept 12 bases outside the gene matches. CDR3 size: 16 residues. Germline V gives CDR1 SGHRS, CDR2 YFSETQ. This CDR3 is CASSHRQGELNYGYTF. In DNA form, the CDR3 reads TGCGCCAGCAGCCACCGACAGGGGGAACTTAATTATGGCTACACCTTC.

The rearrangement uses TRBV29-1 and TRBJ2-7, with D possibly being TRBD1 (5 bases). The CDR3 covers 11 residues. The germline CDR1 and CDR2 sequences are SQVTM and ANQGSEA. V was cut by 4 bases and J by 4 bases, with 8 bases left in between. The CDR3 loop is CSVVRGYEQYF. The CDR3 bases are TGCAGCGTTGTTAGGGGATACGAGCAGTACTTC.

The J gene is TRBJ1-4, the V gene TRBV27; a weak D match, TRBD1 (5 bases). V gave up 5 bases and J gave up 6 bases, with 13 bases separating them. The germline V gene encodes CDR1 MNHEY and CDR2 SMNVEV (reference sequence). The CDR3 covers 14 residues. The CDR3 DNA reads as TGTGCCAGCAGTAGGTCCAGGGTGGATGAAAAACTGTTTTTT. This encodes CASSRSRVDEKLFF.

The chain combines TRBV6-5 with TRBJ1-6; D is possibly TRBD1 (5 bases). Deletions cut 2 bases from V and 14 bases from J, with 22 bases between. The CDR3 has 16 residues. From germline, CDR1 is MNHEY and CDR2 SVGAGI. In nucleotides, the CDR3 is TGTGCCAGCAGTTACGATGTGAACAGGTCCCCCCACACCCTCCACTTT. It encodes CASSYDVNRSPHTLHF.

This clone has just one count. The rearrangement joins TRBV28 to TRBJ1-2; D not certain. This CDR3 is 15 amino acids long. V was cut by 7 bases and J by 8 bases, with 23 bases left in between. Germline V gene sequence: CDR1 MDHEN, CDR2 SYDVKM. This chain's CDR3 is CASNWSGLLGLGYTF. The CDR3 DNA follows: TGTGCCAGCAACTGGTCCGGTCTCCTTGGTCTCGGCTACACCTTC.